A selection of T cell receptor beta chains follows, all from one sample in a study of OX40 agonist ivuxolimab in advanced cancers. Sequenced by immunoSEQ multiplex PCR; TCRdb stores in-frame clones only, minus some. Of tens of thousands of clones listed, around 83% are singletons. Specimen: CD4+ or CD8+ T cells sorted from blood, collected in a trial of the OX40 agonist ivuxolimab. The receptors originated from an adult with an advanced solid tumor such as melanoma, head and neck, liver or kidney cancer. Both conserved end residues are part of each CDR3. D genes are given only for firm matches. Where a row states a size, it is once, few, many or the class of an expanded clone; other rows omit it.

TRBV2,.,12,.,TRBJ2-3,TGTGCCAGCAGGATGGGTGGGCGAAACGTGTATTTT,CASRMGGRNVYF
TRBV6-5,once,15,.,TRBJ1-3,TGTGCCAGCAGTTACGGGGGCCTCTCTGGAAACACCATATATTTT,CASSYGGLSGNTIYF
TRBV6-5,.,14,.,TRBJ2-7,TGTGCCAGCAGTCCCCGATCGGGCGGCTACGAGCAGTACTTC,CASSPRSGGYEQYF
TRBV5-1,.,15,.,TRBJ2-1,TGCGCCAGCAGATTGAGAGAAAGCTCCTACAATGAGCAGTTCTTC,CASRLRESSYNEQFF
TRBV7-3,.,14,TRBD1,TRBJ2-7,TGTGCCAGCAGCCTATCACAGGGGGCGGGGGAGCAGTACTTC,CASSLSQGAGEQYF
TRBV19,once,14,.,TRBJ2-7,TGTGCCAGTAGTATAGGAGGAGGCACCTACGAGCAGTACTTC,CASSIGGGTYEQYF
TRBV7-7,.,14,TRBD1,TRBJ2-7,TGTGCTAGCAGCCTACGGGACAGGTATTACGAGCAGTACTTC,CASSLRDRYYEQYF
TRBV18,.,14,TRBD1,TRBJ2-7,TGTGCCAGCTCACCATCGACAGGGATCGACGAGCAGTACTTC,CASSPSTGIDEQYF
TRBV5-1,.,15,.,TRBJ1-2,TGCGCCAGCAGGGAACCGGGACGGACCTTCTATGGCTACACCTTC,CASREPGRTFYGYTF
TRBV2,.,15,TRBD1,TRBJ2-2,TGTGCCAGCCAGCCCGACAGGGCCGTTCCCGGGGAGCTGTTTTTT,CASQPDRAVPGELFF
TRBV5-1,.,13,.,TRBJ1-2,TGCGCCAGCAGCTTTGGACAGCTTGGCGGCTACACCTTC,CASSFGQLGGYTF
TRBV6-1,.,15,.,TRBJ2-4,TGTGCCAGCAGTGGTAGGTTCGCGGAACTAGGAATTCAGTACTTC,CASSGRFAELGIQYF
TRBV18,.,13,TRBD2,TRBJ2-3,TGTGCCAGCTCGACTAGCGCCACAGATACGCAGTATTTT,CASSTSATDTQYF
TRBV11-2,.,14,.,TRBJ1-3,TGTGCCAGCAGCTTTCAGAGCTCTGGAAACACCATATATTTT,CASSFQSSGNTIYF
TRBV27,.,15,.,TRBJ1-2,TGTGCCAGCAAAACCTCGGGGGCAAAACTGGGGGGCTACACCTTC,CASKTSGAKLGGYTF
TRBV5-1,.,15,TRBD2,TRBJ2-3,TGCGCCAGCAGCACTAGCGGGGCCAGCACAGATACGCAGTATTTT,CASSTSGASTDTQYF
TRBV19,.,15,.,TRBJ2-2,TGTGCCAGTAGTATACCGGATGGGGGAACCGGGGAGCTGTTTTTT,CASSIPDGGTGELFF
TRBV4-1,.,15,.,TRBJ2-2,TGCGCCAGCTCGGGCTGGACAGAAGGACCCGGGGAGCTGTTTTTT,CASSGWTEGPGELFF
TRBV7-3,.,15,TRBD2,TRBJ2-3,TGTGCCAGCAGCTTAGGACTAGGTTTCGCAGATACGCAGTATTTT,CASSLGLGFADTQYF
TRBV15,once,14,.,TRBJ2-5,TGTGCCACCAGGCGGGTCGGTAATTTGGAGACCCAGTACTTC,CATRRVGNLETQYF
TRBV6-5,.,13,.,TRBJ1-5,TGTGCCAGCAGTTTTGGGAACAATCAGCCCCAGCATTTT,CASSFGNNQPQHF
TRBV7-9,.,14,.,TRBJ1-1,TGTGCCAGCAGCTTAACAGGAGTTAACACTGAAGCTTTCTTT,CASSLTGVNTEAFF
TRBV11-3,.,18,TRBD2,TRBJ2-3,TGTGCCAGCAGCTTGGGCCCAGCGGGGGCCTCTAGCACAGATACGCAGTATTTT,CASSLGPAGASSTDTQYF
TRBV6-6,.,16,.,TRBJ1-2,TGTGCCAGCAATATGGGGGGAGGGGCCCTATATCGAGGCTACACCTTC,CASNMGGGALYRGYTF
TRBV30,.,14,TRBD2,TRBJ2-1,TGTGCCTGGAGTGGACTAGCGGGGTACAATGAGCAGTTCTTC,CAWSGLAGYNEQFF
TRBV25-1,.,15,.,TRBJ1-4,TGTGCCAGCAGTACTCCCAGGGTAACTAATGAAAAACTGTTTTTT,CASSTPRVTNEKLFF
TRBV5-1,.,16,.,TRBJ1-1,TGCGCCAGCAGCTTGGAGGGACAACTCAAGAACACTGAAGCTTTCTTT,CASSLEGQLKNTEAFF
TRBV5-6,.,14,.,TRBJ1-5,TGTGCCAGCAGCTTATGGGGGCGGCTTCAGCCCCAGCATTTT,CASSLWGRLQPQHF